This T cell receptor beta chain is drawn from a study of blood T cell repertoires in COVID-19. Study details: Acute and convalescent COVID-19 samples came from the United States, Italy and Spain.

Per the original data handling: Quantification of nucleated cells was approximated via reference gene primer amplification. Measured with immunoSEQ multiplex PCR; TCRdb has only the in-frame clones, and not every one. V and J calls and clone size are as listed in that table; D and trimming were resolved from the DNA. The sample has hundreds of thousands of clones, 65% to 80% seen once. Germline CDR1 SGHRS, CDR2 YFSETQ. CDR3 size: 14 residues. The V end was cut by 0 bases, the J end by 4 bases, with 10 bases between. The rearrangement joins TRBV5-1 to TRBJ1-2; the D gene is possibly TRBD1 (5 bases). This sequence was found in a woman in her thirties or forties with active or convalescent COVID-19. Sequenced input: peripheral blood. The CDR3 DNA reads TGCGCCAGCAGCTTGGACAGGATGTCCTATGGCTACACCTTC. Amino acid sequence: CASSLDRMSYGYTF.